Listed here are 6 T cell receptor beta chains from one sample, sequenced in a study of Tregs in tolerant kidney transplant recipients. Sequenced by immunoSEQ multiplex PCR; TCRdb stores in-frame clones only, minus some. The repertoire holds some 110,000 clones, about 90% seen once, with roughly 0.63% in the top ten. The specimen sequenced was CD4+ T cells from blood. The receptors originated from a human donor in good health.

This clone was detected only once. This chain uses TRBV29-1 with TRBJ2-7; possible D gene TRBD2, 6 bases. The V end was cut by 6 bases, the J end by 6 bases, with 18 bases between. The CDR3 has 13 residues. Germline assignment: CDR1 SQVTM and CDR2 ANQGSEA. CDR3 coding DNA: TGCAGCGTGGGCGGGGTAGCGTTTGGCGAGCAGTACTTC. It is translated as CSVGGVAFGEQYF.

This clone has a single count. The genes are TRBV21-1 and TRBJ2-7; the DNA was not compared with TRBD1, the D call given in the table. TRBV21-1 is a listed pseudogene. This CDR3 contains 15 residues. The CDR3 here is CASHNGRDRAYEQYF. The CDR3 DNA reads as TGTGCCAGCCACAACGGCCGGGACAGGGCCTACGAGCAGTACTTC.

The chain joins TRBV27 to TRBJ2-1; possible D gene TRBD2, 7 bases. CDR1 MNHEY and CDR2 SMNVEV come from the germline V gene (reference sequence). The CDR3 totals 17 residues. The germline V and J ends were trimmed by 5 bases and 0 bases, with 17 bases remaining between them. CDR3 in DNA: TGTGCCAGCAGTAGCGCGGGGGCCTCAGGCTCCTACAATGAGCAGTTCTTC. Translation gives CASSSAGASGSYNEQFF.

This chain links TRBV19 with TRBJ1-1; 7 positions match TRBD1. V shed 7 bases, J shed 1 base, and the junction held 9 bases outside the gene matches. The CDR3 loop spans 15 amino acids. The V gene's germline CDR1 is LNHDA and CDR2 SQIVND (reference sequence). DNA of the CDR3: TGTGCCAGTATCCCGAGACAGGGTGGGAACACTGAAGCTTTCTTT. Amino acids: CASIPRQGGNTEAFF.

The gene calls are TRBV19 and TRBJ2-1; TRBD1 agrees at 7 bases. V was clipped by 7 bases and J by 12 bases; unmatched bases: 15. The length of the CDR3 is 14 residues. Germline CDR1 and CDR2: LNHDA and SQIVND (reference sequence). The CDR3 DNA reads TGTGCCAGTACCGTTGACAGGGAAGGGCGTGTGCAGTTCTTC. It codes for CASTVDREGRVQFF.

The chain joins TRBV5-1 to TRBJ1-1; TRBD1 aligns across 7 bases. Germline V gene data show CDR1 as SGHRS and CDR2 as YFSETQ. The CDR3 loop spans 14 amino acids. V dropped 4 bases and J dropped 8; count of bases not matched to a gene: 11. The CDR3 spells CASSQPITGAEAFF. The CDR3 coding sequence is TGCGCCAGCAGCCAACCAATTACAGGGGCCGAAGCTTTCTTT.